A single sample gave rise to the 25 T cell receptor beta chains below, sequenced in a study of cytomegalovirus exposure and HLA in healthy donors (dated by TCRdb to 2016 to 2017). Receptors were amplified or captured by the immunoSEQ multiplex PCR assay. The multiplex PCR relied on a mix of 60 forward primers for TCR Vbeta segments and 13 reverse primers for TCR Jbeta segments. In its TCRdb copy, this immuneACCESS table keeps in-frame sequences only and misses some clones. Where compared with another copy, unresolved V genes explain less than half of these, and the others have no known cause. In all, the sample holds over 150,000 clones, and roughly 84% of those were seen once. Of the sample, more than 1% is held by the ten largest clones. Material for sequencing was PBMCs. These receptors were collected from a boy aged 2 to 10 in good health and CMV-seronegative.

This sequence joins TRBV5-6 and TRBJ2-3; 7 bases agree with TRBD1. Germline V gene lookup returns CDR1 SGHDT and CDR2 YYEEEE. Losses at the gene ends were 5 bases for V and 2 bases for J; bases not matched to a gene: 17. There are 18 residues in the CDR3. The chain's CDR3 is CASSHPFTGEPITDTQYF. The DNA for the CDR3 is TGTGCCAGCAGTCACCCTTTTACAGGGGAACCTATCACAGATACGCAGTATTTT.

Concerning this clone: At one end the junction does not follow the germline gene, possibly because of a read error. The CDR3 is CASSLQAGEVGETQYF. As DNA, the CDR3 is TGTGCTAGCAGCTTACAAGCGGGAGAGGTGGGGGAGACCCAGTACTTC. The rearrangement links TRBV7-7 to TRBJ2-5; 8 bases match TRBD2. The length of the CDR3 is 16 residues. The germline V gene encodes CDR1 SSHAT and CDR2 FNYEAQ (reference sequence).

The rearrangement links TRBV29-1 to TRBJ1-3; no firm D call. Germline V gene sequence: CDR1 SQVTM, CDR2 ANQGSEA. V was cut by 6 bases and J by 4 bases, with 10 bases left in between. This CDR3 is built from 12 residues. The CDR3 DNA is TGCAGCGTGGGCCAAAACGGAAACACCATATATTTT. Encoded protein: CSVGQNGNTIYF. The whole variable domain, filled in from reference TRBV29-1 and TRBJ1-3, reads SAVISQKPSRDICQRGTSLTIQCQVDSQVTMMFWYRQQPGQSLTLIATANQGSEATYESGFVIDKFPISRPNLTFSTLTVSNMSPEDSSIYLCSVGQNGNTIYFGEGSWLTVV.

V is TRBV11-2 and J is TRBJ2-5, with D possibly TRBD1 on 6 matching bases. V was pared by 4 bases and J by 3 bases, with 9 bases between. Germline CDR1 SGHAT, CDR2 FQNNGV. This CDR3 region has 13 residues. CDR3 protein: CASSSQGEETQYF. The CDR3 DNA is TGTGCCAGCAGCTCACAGGGAGAAGAGACCCAGTACTTC.

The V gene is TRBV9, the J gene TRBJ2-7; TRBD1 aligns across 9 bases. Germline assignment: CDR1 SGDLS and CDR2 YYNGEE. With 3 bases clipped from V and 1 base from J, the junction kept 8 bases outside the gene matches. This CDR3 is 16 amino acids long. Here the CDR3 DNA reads TGTGCCAGCAGCGGACAGGGGGAGGGAGGATCCTACGAGCAGTACTTC. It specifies CASSGQGEGGSYEQYF.

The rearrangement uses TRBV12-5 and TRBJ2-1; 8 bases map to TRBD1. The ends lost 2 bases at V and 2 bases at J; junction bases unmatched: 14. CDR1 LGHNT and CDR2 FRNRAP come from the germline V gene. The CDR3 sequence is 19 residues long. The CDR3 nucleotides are TGTGCTAGTGGTTTGTTCCCCCTTTTGGGACAGGACCCCTACAATGAGCAGTTCTTC. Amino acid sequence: CASGLFPLLGQDPYNEQFF.

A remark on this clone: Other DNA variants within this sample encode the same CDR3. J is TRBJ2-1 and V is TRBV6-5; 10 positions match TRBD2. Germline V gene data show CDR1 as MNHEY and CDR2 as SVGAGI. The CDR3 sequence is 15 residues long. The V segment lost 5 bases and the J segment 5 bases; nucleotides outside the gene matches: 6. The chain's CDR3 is CASSPLAGGNNEQFF. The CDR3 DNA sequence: TGTGCCAGCAGTCCATTAGCGGGGGGAAACAATGAGCAGTTCTTC.

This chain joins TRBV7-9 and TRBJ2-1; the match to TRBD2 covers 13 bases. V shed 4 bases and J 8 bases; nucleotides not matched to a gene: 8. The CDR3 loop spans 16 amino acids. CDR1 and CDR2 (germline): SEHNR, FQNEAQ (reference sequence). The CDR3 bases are TGTGCCAGCAGCTCCAGGACTAGCGGGGGTGCAGATGAGCAGTTCTTC. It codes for CASSSRTSGGADEQFF.

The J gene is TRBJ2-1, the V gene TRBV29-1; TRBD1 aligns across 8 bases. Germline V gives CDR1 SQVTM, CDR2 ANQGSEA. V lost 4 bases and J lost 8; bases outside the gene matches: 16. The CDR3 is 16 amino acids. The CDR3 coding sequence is TGCAGCGTTGTAAGGACGGGTCCCAGGGGGCTGGATGAGCAGTTCTTC. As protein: CSVVRTGPRGLDEQFF.

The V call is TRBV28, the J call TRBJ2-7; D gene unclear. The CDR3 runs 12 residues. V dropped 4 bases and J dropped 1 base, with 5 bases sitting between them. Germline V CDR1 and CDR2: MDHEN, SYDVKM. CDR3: CASSYSSYEQYF. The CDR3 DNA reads TGTGCCAGCAGTTACTCTTCCTACGAGCAGTACTTC.

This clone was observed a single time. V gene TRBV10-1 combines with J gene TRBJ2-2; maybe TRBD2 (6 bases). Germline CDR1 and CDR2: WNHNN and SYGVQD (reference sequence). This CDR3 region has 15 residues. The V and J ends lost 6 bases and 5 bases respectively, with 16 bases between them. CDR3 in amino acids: CASRKGGEWTGELFF. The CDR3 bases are TGCGCCAGCAGGAAGGGCGGGGAGTGGACCGGGGAGCTGTTTTTT.

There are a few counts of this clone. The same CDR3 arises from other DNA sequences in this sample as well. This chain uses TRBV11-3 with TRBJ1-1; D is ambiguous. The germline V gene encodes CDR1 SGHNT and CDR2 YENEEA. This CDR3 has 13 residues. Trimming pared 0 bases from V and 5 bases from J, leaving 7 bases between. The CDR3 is CASSLEGGTEAFF. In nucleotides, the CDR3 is TGTGCCAGCAGCTTAGAGGGCGGGACTGAAGCTTTCTTT. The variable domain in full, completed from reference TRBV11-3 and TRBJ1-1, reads EAGVVQSPRYKIIEKKQPVAFWCNPISGHNTLYWYLQNLGQGPELLIRYENEEAVDDSQLPKDRFSAERLKGVDSTLKIQPAELGDSAVYLCASSLEGGTEAFFGQGTRLTVV.

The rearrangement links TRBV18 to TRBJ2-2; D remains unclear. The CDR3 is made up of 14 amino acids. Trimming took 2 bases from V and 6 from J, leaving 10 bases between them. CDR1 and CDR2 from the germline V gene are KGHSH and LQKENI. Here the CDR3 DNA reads TGTGCCAGCTCACCAGATTCGGTCTCCGGGGAGCTGTTTTTT. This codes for CASSPDSVSGELFF.

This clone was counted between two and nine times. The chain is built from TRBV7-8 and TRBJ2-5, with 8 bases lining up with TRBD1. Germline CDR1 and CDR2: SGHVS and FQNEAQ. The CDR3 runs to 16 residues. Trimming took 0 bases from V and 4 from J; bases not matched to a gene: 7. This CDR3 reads CASSLAEQGVGETQYF. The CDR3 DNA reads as TGTGCCAGCAGCTTAGCGGAACAGGGGGTAGGAGAGACCCAGTACTTC. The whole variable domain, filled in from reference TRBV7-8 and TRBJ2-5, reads GAGVSQSPRYKVAKRGQDVALRCDPISGHVSLFWYQQALGQGPEFLTYFQNEAQLDKSGLPSDRFFAERPEGSVSTLKIQRTQQEDSAVYLCASSLAEQGVGETQYFGPGTRLLVL.

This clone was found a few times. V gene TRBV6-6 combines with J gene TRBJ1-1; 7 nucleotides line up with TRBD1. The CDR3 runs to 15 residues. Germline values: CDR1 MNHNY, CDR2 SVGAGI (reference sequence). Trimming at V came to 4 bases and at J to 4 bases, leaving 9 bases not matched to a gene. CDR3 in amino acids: CASSSATGRSTEAFF. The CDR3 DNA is TGTGCCAGCAGTTCCGCGACAGGGAGGAGCACTGAAGCTTTCTTT.

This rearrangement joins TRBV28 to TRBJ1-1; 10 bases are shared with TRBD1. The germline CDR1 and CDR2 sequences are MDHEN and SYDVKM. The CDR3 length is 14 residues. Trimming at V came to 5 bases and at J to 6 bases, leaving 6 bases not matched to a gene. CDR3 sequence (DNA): TGTGCCAGCAGTGACCAGACAGGGGGCTCTGAAGCTTTCTTT. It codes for CASSDQTGGSEAFF.

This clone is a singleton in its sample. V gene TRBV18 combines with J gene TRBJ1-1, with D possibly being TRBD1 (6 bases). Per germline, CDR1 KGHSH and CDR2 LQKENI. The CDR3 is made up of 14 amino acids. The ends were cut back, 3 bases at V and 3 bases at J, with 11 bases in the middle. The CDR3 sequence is CASSPRQEDTEAFF. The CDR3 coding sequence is TGTGCCAGCTCACCTCGACAGGAGGACACTGAAGCTTTCTTT. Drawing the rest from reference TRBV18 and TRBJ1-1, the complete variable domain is NAGVMQNPRHLVRRRGQEARLRCSPMKGHSHVYWYRQLPEEGLKFMVYLQKENIIDESGMPKERFSAEFPKEGPSILRIQQVVRGDSAAYFCASSPRQEDTEAFFGQGTRLTVV.

Here the CDR3 DNA reads TGTGCCAGCTCCTCCCAGACGGGTAATCAGCCCCAGCATTTT. It is translated as CASSSQTGNQPQHF. The chain links TRBV5-6 to TRBJ1-5; D not resolved. Germline-derived CDR1 and CDR2 are SGHDT and YYEEEE. This CDR3 spans 14 amino acids. The V and J ends lost 7 bases and 4 bases respectively, with 15 bases between them.

The CDR3 sequence: CASSIWAGSNTEAFF. The CDR3, as DNA: TGTGCCAGTAGTATATGGGCAGGATCAAACACTGAAGCTTTCTTT. V usage is TRBV19 and J usage is TRBJ1-1; unclear D gene. The CDR3 is made up of 15 amino acids. Germline CDR1 is LNHDA and CDR2 is SQIVND (reference sequence). Deletions cut 2 bases from V and 2 bases from J, with 12 bases between.

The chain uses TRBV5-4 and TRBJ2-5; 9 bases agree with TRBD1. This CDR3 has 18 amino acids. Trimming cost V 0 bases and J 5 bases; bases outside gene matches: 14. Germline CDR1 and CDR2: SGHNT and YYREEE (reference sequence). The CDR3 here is CASSLAKGQGFMRETQYF. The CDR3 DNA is TGTGCCAGCAGCTTGGCCAAGGGACAGGGTTTTATGAGGGAGACCCAGTACTTC.

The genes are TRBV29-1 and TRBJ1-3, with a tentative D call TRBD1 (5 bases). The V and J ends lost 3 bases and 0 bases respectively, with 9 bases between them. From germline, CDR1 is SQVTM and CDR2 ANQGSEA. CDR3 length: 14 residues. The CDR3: CSVEGHFSGNTIYF. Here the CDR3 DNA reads TGCAGCGTTGAGGGGCATTTCTCTGGAAACACCATATATTTT.

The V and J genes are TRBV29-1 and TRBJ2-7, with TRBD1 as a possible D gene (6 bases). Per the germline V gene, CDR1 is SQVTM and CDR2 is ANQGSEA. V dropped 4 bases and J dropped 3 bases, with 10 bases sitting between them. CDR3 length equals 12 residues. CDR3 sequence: CSVVEGGYEQYF. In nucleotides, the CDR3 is TGCAGCGTTGTTGAAGGGGGCTACGAGCAGTACTTC.

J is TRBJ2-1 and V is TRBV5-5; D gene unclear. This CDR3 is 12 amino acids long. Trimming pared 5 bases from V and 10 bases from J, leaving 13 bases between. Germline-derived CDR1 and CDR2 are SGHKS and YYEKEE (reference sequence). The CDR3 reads CASRLLDFEQFF. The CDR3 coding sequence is TGTGCCAGCAGACTATTGGATTTCGAGCAGTTCTTC.

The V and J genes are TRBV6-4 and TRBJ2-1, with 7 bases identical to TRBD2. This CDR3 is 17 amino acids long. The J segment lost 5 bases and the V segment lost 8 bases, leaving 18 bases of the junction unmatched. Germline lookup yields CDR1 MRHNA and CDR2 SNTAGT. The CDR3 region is CASGHPREEAYDNEQFF. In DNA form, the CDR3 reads TGTGCCAGCGGTCACCCCCGGGAGGAGGCTTACGACAATGAGCAGTTCTTC.

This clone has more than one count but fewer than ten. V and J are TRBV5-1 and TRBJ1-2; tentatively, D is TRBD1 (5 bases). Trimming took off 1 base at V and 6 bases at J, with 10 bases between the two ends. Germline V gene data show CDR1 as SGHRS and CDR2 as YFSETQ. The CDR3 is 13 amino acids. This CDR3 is CASSLSGPNGYTF. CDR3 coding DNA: TGCGCCAGCAGCTTGTCAGGGCCCAATGGCTACACCTTC.